The T cell receptor (beta chain) described here comes from a study of blood T cell repertoires in COVID-19. Turning to the study itself: The United States, Italy and Spain supplied acute and convalescent COVID-19 samples.

All recovered Cohort 3 donors got two negative PCRs, got clearance, or saw symptom resolution. This CDR3 contains 15 residues. In germline, CDR1 is SGHDN, CDR2 FVKESK. The germline V and J ends were trimmed by 0 bases and 4 bases, with 12 bases remaining between them. In the authors' methods: Quantification of nucleated cells was approximated via reference gene primer amplification. Clones were sequenced by immunoSEQ multiplex PCR, and TCRdb holds only the in-frame ones, with some missing. The D gene and trimming were derived from the DNA, and the V and J assignments and clone size from that table. The repertoire includes roughly 280,000 clones, more than 80% of them detected once, and about 2.2% sits in the top ten.

J is TRBJ1-2 and V is TRBV14; D remains ambiguous. The sample consisted of PBMCs or T cells enriched from blood (not recorded which). This TCR was recovered from a woman aged 18-35 years who had recovered from COVID-19. The CDR3 DNA sequence: TGTGCCAGCAGCCAAGAGGAGGAACAGCTCTATGGCTACACCTTC. Protein sequence: CASSQEEEQLYGYTF. The full variable domain, in which reference TRBV14 and TRBJ1-2 provide the parts outside the CDR3, is EAGVTQFPSHSVIEKGQTVTLRCDPISGHDNLYWYRRVMGKEIKFLLHFVKESKQDESGMPNNRFLAERTGGTYSTLKVQPAELEDSGVYFCASSQEEEQLYGYTFGSGTRLTVV.